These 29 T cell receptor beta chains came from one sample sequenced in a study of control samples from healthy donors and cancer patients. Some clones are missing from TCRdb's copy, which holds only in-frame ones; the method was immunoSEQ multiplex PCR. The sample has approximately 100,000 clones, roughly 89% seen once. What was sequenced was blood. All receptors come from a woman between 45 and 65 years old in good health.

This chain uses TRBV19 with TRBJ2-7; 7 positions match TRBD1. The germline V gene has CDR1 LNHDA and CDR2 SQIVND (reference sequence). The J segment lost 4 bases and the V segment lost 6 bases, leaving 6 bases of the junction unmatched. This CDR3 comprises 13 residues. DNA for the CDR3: TGTGCCAGTAGCTTTGGGACAGTTTACGAGCAGTACTTC. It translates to CASSFGTVYEQYF.

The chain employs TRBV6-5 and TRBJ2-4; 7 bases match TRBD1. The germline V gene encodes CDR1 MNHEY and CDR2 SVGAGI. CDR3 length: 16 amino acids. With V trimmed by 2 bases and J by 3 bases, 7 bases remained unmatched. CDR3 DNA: TGTGCCAGCAGTTACGGAGACAGGGCTGGCAAAAACATTCAGTACTTC. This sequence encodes CASSYGDRAGKNIQYF.

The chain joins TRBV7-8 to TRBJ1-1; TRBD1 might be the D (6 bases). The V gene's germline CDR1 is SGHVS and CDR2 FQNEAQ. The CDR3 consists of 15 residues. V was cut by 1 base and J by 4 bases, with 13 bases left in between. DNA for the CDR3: TGTGCCAGCAGCTTAGACCAGGGGCGAGGCACTGAAGCTTTCTTT. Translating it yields CASSLDQGRGTEAFF.

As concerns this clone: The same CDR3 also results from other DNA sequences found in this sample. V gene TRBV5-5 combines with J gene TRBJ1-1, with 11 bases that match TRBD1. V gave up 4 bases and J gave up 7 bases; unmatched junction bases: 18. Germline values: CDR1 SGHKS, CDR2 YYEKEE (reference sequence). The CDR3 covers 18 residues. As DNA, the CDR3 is TGTGCCAGCAGCCCTACCCTCCGTGGGGGACAGGGGGGTATTGAAGCTTTCTTT. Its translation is CASSPTLRGGQGGIEAFF.

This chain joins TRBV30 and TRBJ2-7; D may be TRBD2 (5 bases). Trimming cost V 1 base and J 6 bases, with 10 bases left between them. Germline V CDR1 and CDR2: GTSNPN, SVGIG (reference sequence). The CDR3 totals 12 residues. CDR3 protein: CAWSDTSREQYF. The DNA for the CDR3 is TGTGCCTGGAGTGATACTAGTCGCGAGCAGTACTTC.

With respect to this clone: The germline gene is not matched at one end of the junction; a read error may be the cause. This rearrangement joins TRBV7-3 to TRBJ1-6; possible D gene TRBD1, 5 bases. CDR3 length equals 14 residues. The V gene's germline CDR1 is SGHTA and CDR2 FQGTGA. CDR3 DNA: TGTGCCAGCAGCCTAACAGGATCCCATTCACCCCTCCACTTT. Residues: CASSLTGSHSPLHF.

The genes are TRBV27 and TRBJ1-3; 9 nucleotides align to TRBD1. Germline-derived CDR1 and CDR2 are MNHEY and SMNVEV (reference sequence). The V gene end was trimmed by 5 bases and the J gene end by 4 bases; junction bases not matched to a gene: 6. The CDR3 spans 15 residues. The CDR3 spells CASSPWTGAGNTIYF. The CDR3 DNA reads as TGTGCCAGCAGTCCCTGGACAGGGGCCGGAAACACCATATATTTT.

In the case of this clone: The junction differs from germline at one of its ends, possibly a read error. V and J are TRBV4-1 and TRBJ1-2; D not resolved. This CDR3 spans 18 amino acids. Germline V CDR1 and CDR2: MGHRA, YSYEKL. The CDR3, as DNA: TGCGCCAGCACCCAAAGTGGGAGAGGGTCCGATCCCCCATATGGCTACACCTTC. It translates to CASTQSGRGSDPPYGYTF.

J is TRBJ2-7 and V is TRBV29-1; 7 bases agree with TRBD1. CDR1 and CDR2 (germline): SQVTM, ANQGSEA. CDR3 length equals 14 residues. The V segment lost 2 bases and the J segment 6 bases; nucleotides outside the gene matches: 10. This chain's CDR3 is CSVERWDSPAEQYF. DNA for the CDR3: TGCAGCGTTGAACGTTGGGACAGTCCCGCCGAGCAGTACTTC.

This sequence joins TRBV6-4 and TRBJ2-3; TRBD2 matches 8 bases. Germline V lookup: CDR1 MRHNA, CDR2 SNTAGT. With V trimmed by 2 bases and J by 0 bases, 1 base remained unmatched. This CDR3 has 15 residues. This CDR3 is CASSDRGRSTDTQYF. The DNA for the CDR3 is TGTGCCAGCAGTGACCGCGGGAGGAGCACAGATACGCAGTATTTT.

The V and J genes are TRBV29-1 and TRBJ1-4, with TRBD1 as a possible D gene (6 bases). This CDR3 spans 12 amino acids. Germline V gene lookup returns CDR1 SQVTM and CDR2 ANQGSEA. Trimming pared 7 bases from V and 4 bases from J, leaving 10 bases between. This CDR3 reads CSGGRGNEKLFF. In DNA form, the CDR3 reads TGCAGCGGGGGCAGGGGTAATGAAAAACTGTTTTTT.

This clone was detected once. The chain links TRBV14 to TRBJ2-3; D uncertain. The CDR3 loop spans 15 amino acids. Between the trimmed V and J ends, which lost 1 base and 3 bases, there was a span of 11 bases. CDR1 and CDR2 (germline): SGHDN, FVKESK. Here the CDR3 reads CASSQGFGVTDTQYF. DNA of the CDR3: TGTGCCAGCAGCCAAGGGTTTGGAGTGACAGATACGCAGTATTTT.

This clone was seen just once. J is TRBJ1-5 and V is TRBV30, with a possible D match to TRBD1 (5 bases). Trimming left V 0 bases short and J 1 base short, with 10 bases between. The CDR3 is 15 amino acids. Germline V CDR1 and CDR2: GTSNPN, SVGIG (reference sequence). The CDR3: CAWSVIWGSNQPQHF. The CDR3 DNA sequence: TGTGCCTGGAGTGTTATCTGGGGGAGCAATCAGCCCCAGCATTTT.

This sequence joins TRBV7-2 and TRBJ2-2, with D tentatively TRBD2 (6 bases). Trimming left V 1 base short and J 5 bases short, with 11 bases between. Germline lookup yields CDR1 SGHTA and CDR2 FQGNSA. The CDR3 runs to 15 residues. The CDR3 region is CASSLELAQTGELFF. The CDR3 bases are TGTGCCAGCAGCTTAGAACTAGCCCAAACCGGGGAGCTGTTTTTT. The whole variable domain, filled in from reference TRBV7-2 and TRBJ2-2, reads GAGVSQSPSNKVTEKGKDVELRCDPISGHTALYWYRQSLGQGLEFLIYFQGNSAPDKSGLPSDRFSAERTGGSVSTLTIQRTQQEDSAVYLCASSLELAQTGELFFGEGSRLTVL.

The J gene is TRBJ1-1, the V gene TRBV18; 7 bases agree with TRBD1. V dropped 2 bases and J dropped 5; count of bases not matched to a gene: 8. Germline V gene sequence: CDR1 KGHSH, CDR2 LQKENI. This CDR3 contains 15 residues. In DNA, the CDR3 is TGTGCCAGCTCACCAGTGGAGGGGGCACGGACTGAAGCTTTCTTT. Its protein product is CASSPVEGARTEAFF.

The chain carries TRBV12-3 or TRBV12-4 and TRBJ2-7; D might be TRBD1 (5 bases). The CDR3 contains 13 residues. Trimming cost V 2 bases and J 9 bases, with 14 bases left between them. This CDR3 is CASSLLQGSWQYV. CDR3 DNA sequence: TGTGCCAGCAGTTTACTTCAGGGTTCTTGGCAGTACGTC.

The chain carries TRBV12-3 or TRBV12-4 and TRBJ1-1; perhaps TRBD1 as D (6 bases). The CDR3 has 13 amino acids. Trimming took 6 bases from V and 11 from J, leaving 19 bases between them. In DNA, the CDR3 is TGTGCCAGCAGACCTTGGGGGCGGCAGGAGGCTTTCTTT. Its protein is CASRPWGRQEAFF.

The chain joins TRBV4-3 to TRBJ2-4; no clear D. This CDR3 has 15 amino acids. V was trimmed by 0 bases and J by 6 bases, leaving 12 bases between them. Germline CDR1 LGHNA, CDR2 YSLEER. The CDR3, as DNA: TGCGCCAGCAGCCAAGAGCCGGAACGGGCAAACATTCAGTACTTC. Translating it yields CASSQEPERANIQYF.

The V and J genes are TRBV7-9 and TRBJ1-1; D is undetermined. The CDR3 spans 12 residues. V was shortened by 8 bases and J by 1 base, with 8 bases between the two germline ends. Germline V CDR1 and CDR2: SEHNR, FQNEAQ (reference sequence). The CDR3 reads CASRQSNTEAFF. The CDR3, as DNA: TGTGCCAGCCGCCAGTCGAACACTGAAGCTTTCTTT.

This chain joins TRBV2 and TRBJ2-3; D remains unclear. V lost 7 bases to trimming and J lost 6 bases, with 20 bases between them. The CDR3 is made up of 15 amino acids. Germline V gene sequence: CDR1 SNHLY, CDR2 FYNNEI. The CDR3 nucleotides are TGTGCCAGCACAATGGTTCCCAAATCTAGGGATACGCAGTATTTT. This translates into CASTMVPKSRDTQYF.

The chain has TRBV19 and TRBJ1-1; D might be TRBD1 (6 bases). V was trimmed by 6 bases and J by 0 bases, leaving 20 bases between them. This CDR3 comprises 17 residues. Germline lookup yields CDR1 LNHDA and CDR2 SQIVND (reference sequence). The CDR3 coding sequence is TGTGCCAGTAGCGACGCCGGGGGCCTTCTCATGAACACTGAAGCTTTCTTT. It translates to CASSDAGGLLMNTEAFF.

CDR3 in DNA: TGTGCCAGCATCGACGCAGGGTACAACTATGGCTACACCTTC. It translates to CASIDAGYNYGYTF. This rearrangement joins TRBV11-2 to TRBJ1-2, with D perhaps TRBD1 (5 bases). V was clipped by 7 bases and J by 2 bases, with 14 bases between them. The CDR3 runs to 14 residues. The germline gives CDR1 SGHAT, CDR2 FQNNGV.

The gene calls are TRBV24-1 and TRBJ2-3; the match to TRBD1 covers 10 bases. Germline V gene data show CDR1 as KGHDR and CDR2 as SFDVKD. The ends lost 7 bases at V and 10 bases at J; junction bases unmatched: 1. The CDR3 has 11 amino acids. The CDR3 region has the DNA TGTGCCACCAGCGGACAGGGGGCGCAGTATTTT. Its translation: CATSGQGAQYF.

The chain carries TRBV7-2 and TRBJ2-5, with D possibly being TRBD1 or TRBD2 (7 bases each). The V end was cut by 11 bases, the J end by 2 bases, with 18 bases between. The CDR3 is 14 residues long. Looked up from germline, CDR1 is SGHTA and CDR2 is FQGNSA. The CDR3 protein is CAYSRGGLQETQYF. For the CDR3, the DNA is TGTGCCTACTCCAGGGGGGGTCTGCAAGAGACCCAGTACTTC.

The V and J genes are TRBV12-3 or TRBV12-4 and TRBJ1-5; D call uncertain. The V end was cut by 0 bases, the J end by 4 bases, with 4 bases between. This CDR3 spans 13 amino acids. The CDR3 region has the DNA TGTGCCAGCAGTTTAGCCCAGAATCAGCCCCAGCATTTT. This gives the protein CASSLAQNQPQHF.

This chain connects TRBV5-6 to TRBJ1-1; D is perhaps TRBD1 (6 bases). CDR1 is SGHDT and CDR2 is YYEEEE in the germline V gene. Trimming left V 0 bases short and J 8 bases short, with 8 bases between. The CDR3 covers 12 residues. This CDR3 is CASSLGGPEAFF. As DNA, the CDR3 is TGTGCCAGCAGCTTGGGGGGGCCCGAAGCTTTCTTT.

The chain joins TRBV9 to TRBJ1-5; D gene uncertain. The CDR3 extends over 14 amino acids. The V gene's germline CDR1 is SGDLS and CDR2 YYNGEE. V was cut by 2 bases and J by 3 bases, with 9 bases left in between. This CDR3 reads CASSVAADNQPQHF. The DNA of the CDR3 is TGTGCCAGCAGCGTGGCTGCGGACAATCAGCCCCAGCATTTT.

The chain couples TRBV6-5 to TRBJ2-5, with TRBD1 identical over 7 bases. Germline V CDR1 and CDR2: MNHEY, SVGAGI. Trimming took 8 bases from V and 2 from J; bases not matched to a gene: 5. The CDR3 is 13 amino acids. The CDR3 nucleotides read TGTGCCAGCCAAGGACAGGCTCAAGAGACCCAGTACTTC. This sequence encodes CASQGQAQETQYF.

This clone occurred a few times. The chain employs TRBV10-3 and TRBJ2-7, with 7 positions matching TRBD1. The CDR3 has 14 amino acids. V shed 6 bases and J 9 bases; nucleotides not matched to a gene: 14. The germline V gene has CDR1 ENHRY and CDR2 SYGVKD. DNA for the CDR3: TGTGCCATCAGCATGACAGGGCCTGAGAAGACGCAGTACTTC. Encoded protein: CAISMTGPEKTQYF.